Shown below are 8 T cell receptor beta chains from a single sample sequenced in a study of T cell responses to AZD1222 COVID-19 vaccine. Sequencing was performed with immunoSEQ multiplex PCR; in TCRdb, only in-frame clones are kept and a portion is missing. The table records some 64,000 clones, over 60% of them present only once. The material was peripheral blood, obtained on day 0 of AZD1222 vaccination. These receptors all stem from an adult in good health.

The V call is TRBV6-6, the J call TRBJ1-1, with 8 bases fitting TRBD1. The CDR3 spans 16 residues. Trimming at V came to 6 bases and at J to 6 bases, leaving 15 bases not matched to a gene. CDR1 is MNHNY, CDR2 SVGAGI, per germline (reference sequence). The chain's CDR3 is CASRPLRGQETSEAFF. CDR3 nucleotides: TGTGCCAGCAGACCCCTCCGGGGACAGGAAACTTCTGAAGCTTTCTTT.

The rearrangement uses TRBV9 and TRBJ2-1, with 8 bases matching TRBD2. Germline CDR1 reads SGDLS; CDR2 reads YYNGEE. V gave up 0 bases and J gave up 8 bases; unmatched junction bases: 4. The CDR3 loop spans 14 amino acids. This CDR3 is CASSVDGGADEQFF. In DNA, the CDR3 is TGTGCCAGCAGCGTAGACGGGGGGGCGGATGAGCAGTTCTTC.

There are a few counts of this clone. V and J are TRBV4-3 and TRBJ2-1; 11 bases map to TRBD2. Germline CDR1 LGHNA, CDR2 YSLEER. The CDR3 has 13 amino acids. V shed 3 bases and J 9 bases; nucleotides not matched to a gene: 1. CDR3: CASSHGLAGEQFF. CDR3 sequence (DNA): TGCGCCAGCAGCCACGGACTAGCGGGTGAGCAGTTCTTC.

The rearrangement joins TRBV2 to TRBJ1-5; D is perhaps TRBD1 (5 bases). This CDR3 region has 13 residues. Germline loops: CDR1 SNHLY, CDR2 FYNNEI. V was shortened by 4 bases and J by 5 bases, with 9 bases between the two germline ends. The CDR3 region has the DNA TGTGCCAGCAGTGGACAGCCTGATCAGCCCCAGCATTTT. It translates to CASSGQPDQPQHF. Filled out from reference TRBV2 and TRBJ1-5, the complete variable domain reads EPEVTQTPSHQVTQMGQEVILRCVPISNHLYFYWYRQILGQKVEFLVSFYNNEISEKSEIFDDQFSVERPDGSNFTLKIRSTKLEDSAMYFCASSGQPDQPQHFGDGTRLSIL.

V and J are TRBV27 and TRBJ1-4, with a tentative D call TRBD1 (6 bases). The CDR3 has 15 amino acids. Deletions cut 3 bases from V and 8 bases from J, with 16 bases between. Germline V gene sequence: CDR1 MNHEY, CDR2 SMNVEV (reference sequence). DNA of the CDR3: TGTGCCAGCAGTTTTCGGGGGGACATGAGGGAAAAACTGTTTTTT. Translating it yields CASSFRGDMREKLFF.

V usage is TRBV7-2 and J usage is TRBJ1-2, with TRBD1 matching over 8 bases. CDR1 is SGHTA, CDR2 FQGNSA, per germline. CDR3 length: 12 amino acids. The CDR3 DNA sequence: TGTGCGAGCCGAGGACAGGGTAACGGCTACACCTTC. As protein: CASRGQGNGYTF.

This clone has only a few counts. V usage is TRBV7-2 and J usage is TRBJ1-1; D remains ambiguous. V was pared by 4 bases and J by 5 bases, with 11 bases between. CDR1 is SGHTA, CDR2 FQGNSA, per germline. The CDR3 extends over 13 amino acids. CDR3 sequence (DNA): TGTGCCAGCAGCTCCGGGCTTGTTACTGAAGCTTTCTTT. Residues: CASSSGLVTEAFF.

This clone was counted once. The chain employs TRBV4-2 and TRBJ1-4; a weak D match, TRBD1 (6 bases). The germline CDR1 and CDR2 sequences are LGHNA and YNFKEQ. With 0 bases removed from V and 5 bases from J, the gap between germline ends came to 13 bases. This CDR3 region has 16 residues. CDR3 DNA sequence: TGTGCCAGCAGCCAAGAATTTCGGCAGGGGAATGAAAAACTGTTTTTT. It codes for CASSQEFRQGNEKLFF.